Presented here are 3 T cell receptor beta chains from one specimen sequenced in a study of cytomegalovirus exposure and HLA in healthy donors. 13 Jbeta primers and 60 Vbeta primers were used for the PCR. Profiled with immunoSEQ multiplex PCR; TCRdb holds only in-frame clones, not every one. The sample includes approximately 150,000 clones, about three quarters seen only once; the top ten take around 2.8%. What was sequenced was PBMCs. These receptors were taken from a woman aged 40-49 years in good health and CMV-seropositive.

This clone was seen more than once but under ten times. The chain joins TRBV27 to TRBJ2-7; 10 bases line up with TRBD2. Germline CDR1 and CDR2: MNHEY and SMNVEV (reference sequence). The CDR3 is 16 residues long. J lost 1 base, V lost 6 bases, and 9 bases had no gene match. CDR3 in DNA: TGTGCCAGCAGCAAGCTAGCGGGAGTACCTTCCTACGAGCAGTACTTC. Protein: CASSKLAGVPSYEQYF.

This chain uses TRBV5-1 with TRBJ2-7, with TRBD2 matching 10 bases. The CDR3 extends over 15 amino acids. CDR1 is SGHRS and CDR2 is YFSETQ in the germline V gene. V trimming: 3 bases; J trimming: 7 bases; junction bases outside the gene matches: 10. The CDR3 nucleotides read TGCGCCAGCAGCTCCCCGGGACTAGCGACTGGAGAGCAGTACTTC. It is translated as CASSSPGLATGEQYF. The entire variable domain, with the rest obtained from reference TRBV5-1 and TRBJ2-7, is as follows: KAGVTQTPRYLIKTRGQQVTLSCSPISGHRSVSWYQQTPGQGLQFLFEYFSETQRNKGNFPGRFSGRQFSNSRSEMNVSTLELGDSALYLCASSSPGLATGEQYFGPGTRLTVT.

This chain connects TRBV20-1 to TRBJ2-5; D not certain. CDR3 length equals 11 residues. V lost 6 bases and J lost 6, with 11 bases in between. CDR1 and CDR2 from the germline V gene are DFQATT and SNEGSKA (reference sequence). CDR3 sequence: CSALEVQTQYF. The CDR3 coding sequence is TGCAGTGCCCTAGAAGTCCAGACCCAGTACTTC.